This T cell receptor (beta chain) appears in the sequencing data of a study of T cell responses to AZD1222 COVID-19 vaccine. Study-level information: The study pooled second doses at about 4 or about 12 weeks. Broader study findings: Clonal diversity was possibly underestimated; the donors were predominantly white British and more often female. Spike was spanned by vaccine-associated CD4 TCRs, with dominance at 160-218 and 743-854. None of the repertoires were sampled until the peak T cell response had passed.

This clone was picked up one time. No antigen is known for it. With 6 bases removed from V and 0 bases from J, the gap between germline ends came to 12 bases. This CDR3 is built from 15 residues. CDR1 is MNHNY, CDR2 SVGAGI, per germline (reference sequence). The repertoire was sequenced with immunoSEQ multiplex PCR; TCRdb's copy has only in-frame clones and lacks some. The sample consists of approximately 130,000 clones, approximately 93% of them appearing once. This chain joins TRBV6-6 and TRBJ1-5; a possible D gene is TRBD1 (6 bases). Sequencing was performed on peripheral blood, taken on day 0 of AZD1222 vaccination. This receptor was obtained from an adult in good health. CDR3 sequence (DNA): TGTGCCAGCAGCCGAACAGGGAATAGCAATCAGCCCCAGCATTTT. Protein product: CASSRTGNSNQPQHF.